These T cell receptor beta chains were read from a single sample in a study of T cells after yellow fever vaccination. One entry per CDR3 protein, called by TCRdb with MiXCR from the 5' RACE reads. The sample has under 300,000 distinct CDR3 sequences; 6.9% are singletons. The sequencing used CD4+ T cells sorted from PBMCs, collected 15 days after the yellow fever booster vaccination. All receptors derive from a man aged 25-45 years who received the YFV17D yellow fever vaccine. The CDR3 runs from the conserved cysteine through the conserved F or W. A D gene is named only where the DNA matches it firmly. Clone size, where shown, is once, few, many, or a class for clones that have expanded.

j_call clone_size d_call v_call cdr3_aa cdr3_nt
TRBJ2-1 NA NA TRBV20-1 CSVTRKTGRISYNEQFF TGCAGTGTCACTCGCAAGACAGGGAGGATATCCTACAATGAGCAGTTCTTC
TRBJ2-2 few NA TRBV20-1 CSATRDAYTGELFF TGCAGTGCTACCCGGGACGCTTACACCGGGGAGCTGTTTTTT
TRBJ1-3 few TRBD1 TRBV20-1 CSARAFRQGSGNTIYF TGCAGTGCTAGAGCGTTTAGACAGGGCTCTGGAAACACCATATATTTT
TRBJ1-2 many TRBD1 TRBV29-1 CSVVRDRENYGYTF TGCAGCGTTGTTCGGGACAGAGAAAACTATGGCTACACCTTC
TRBJ1-6 NA NA TRBV7-2 CASSLTSTSGTLHF TGTGCCAGCAGCTTAACTTCCACTAGTGGAACCCTCCACTTT
TRBJ1-2 NA TRBD1 TRBV5-1 CASSGTGNYGYTF TGCGCCAGCAGCGGGACAGGGAACTATGGCTACACCTTC
TRBJ2-7 many TRBD2 TRBV15 CATSRDLSGGYYEQYF TGTGCCACCAGCAGAGATCTATCGGGAGGGTACTACGAGCAGTACTTC
TRBJ2-1 NA NA TRBV18 CASSPRPTGEQFF TGTGCCAGCTCACCACGCCCGACGGGTGAGCAGTTCTTC
TRBJ2-1 NA TRBD2 TRBV6-1 CASSQLAGGMDEQFF TGTGCCAGCAGTCAATTAGCGGGAGGAATGGATGAGCAGTTCTTC
TRBJ2-2 few TRBD2 TRBV9 CASSVGAGGPNTGELFF TGTGCCAGCAGCGTTGGAGCGGGGGGACCGAACACCGGGGAGCTGTTTTTT
TRBJ2-5 NA NA TRBV29-1 CSGGGQETQYF TGCAGCGGAGGGGGACAAGAGACCCAGTACTTC
TRBJ2-1 many TRBD2 TRBV20-1 CSATTGTSSYNEQFF TGCAGTGCAACCACCGGGACTAGCTCCTACAATGAGCAGTTCTTC
TRBJ2-1 few TRBD1 TRBV29-1 CSGSTGTGSYNEQFF TGCAGCGGAAGTACCGGGACAGGGTCCTACAATGAGCAGTTCTTC
TRBJ1-5 NA NA TRBV28 CASRQGGQPQHF TGTGCCAGCAGGCAGGGAGGTCAGCCCCAGCATTTT
TRBJ1-1 few NA TRBV7-2 CASSLWFQVGDTEAFF TGTGCCAGCAGCTTATGGTTTCAGGTGGGGGACACTGAAGCTTTCTTT
TRBJ1-1 many TRBD1 TRBV15 CATSRVRGGTEAFF TGTGCCACCAGCAGAGTCAGGGGGGGGACTGAAGCTTTCTTT
TRBJ2-3 NA NA TRBV20-1 CSAREGRYSTDTQYF TGCAGTGCTAGAGAAGGTCGTTATTCCACAGATACGCAGTATTTT
TRBJ1-6 NA NA TRBV9 CASSVSPRADSPLHF TGTGCCAGCAGCGTAAGTCCCAGGGCAGATTCACCCCTCCACTTT
TRBJ1-1 many NA TRBV29-1 CSVVLGTTEAFF TGCAGCGTTGTATTGGGGACCACTGAAGCTTTCTTT
TRBJ2-7 few NA TRBV5-1 CASSQTVMLGEQYF TGCGCCAGCAGCCAGACAGTAATGCTGGGAGAGCAGTACTTC
TRBJ1-4 NA NA TRBV7-2 CASKEVATNEKLFF TGTGCCAGTAAGGAAGTTGCAACTAATGAAAAACTGTTTTTT
TRBJ2-1 NA NA TRBV5-5 CASSLGQRAGYNEQFF TGTGCCAGCAGCTTGGGGCAGCGAGCTGGCTACAATGAGCAGTTCTTC
TRBJ2-5 NA TRBD2 TRBV4-3 CASSQLAGGPETQYF TGCGCCAGCAGCCAGTTAGCGGGAGGGCCGGAGACCCAGTACTTC
TRBJ2-5 many NA TRBV10-3 CAAYSGLFEETQYF TGTGCCGCCTACTCTGGACTATTTGAAGAGACCCAGTACTTC
TRBJ1-1 many NA TRBV12-3/TRBV12-4 CASSLAQNTEAFF TGTGCCAGCAGTTTAGCCCAAAACACTGAAGCTTTCTTT
TRBJ1-1 few TRBD1 TRBV28 CASNGVGTANTEAFF TGTGCCAGCAATGGAGTAGGGACAGCGAACACTGAAGCTTTCTTT
TRBJ2-5 few NA TRBV5-1 CASSPGEGGYQETQYF TGCGCCAGCAGCCCTGGTGAAGGGGGGTACCAAGAGACCCAGTACTTC
TRBJ1-2 few NA TRBV12-3/TRBV12-4 CASSSHQVNYGYTF TGTGCCAGCAGTTCCCATCAGGTTAACTATGGCTACACCTTC
TRBJ2-7 few NA TRBV5-6 CASSSLSRRTYEQYF TGTGCCAGCAGCTCCCTTTCAAGGAGAACCTACGAGCAGTACTTC
TRBJ2-5 few NA TRBV29-1 CSVASMAQETQYF TGCAGCGTAGCGAGTATGGCCCAAGAGACCCAGTACTTC
TRBJ1-1 NA TRBD1 TRBV5-1 CASLPGGGGNTEAFF TGCGCCTCGCTTCCAGGGGGCGGTGGGAACACTGAAGCTTTCTTT
TRBJ2-5 many NA TRBV29-1 CSAASGTRGETQYF TGCAGCGCCGCGTCCGGGACCCGAGGGGAGACCCAGTACTTC
TRBJ2-7 many TRBD1 TRBV7-7 CASSQPGQGHEQYF TGTGCCAGCAGCCAGCCGGGACAGGGTCACGAGCAGTACTTC
TRBJ2-3 few NA TRBV20-1 CSARASGRVSSTDTQYF TGCAGTGCTAGAGCCTCAGGGAGAGTCTCTAGCACAGATACGCAGTATTTT
TRBJ2-1 NA NA TRBV25-1 CASSATERGSTYNEQFF TGTGCCAGCAGTGCCACCGAACGAGGGTCTACCTACAATGAGCAGTTCTTC
TRBJ2-1 many NA TRBV5-1 CASLGLSNEQFF TGCGCCAGCTTGGGACTCAGCAATGAGCAGTTCTTC
TRBJ2-7 many NA TRBV10-3 CAISGPRAYEQYF TGTGCCATCAGTGGGCCTCGGGCCTACGAGCAGTACTTC
TRBJ2-1 NA NA TRBV30 CAWSAASVANEQFF TGTGCCTGGAGTGCGGCTAGCGTCGCCAATGAGCAGTTCTTC
TRBJ2-7 few TRBD2 TRBV20-1 CSASPGLAGAYEQYF TGCAGTGCTAGCCCGGGACTAGCGGGAGCCTACGAGCAGTACTTC
TRBJ2-2 NA NA TRBV10-1 CASSEIRGATTGELFF TGCGCCAGCAGTGAGATAAGGGGGGCCACAACCGGGGAGCTGTTTTTT
TRBJ2-5 NA NA TRBV2 CASSEARSRTQYF TGTGCCAGCAGTGAAGCGCGGTCACGGACCCAGTACTTC